Following are 6 T cell receptor beta chains from one sample sequenced in a study of CD8+CD57+ T cells in acquired aplastic anemia. CD8+CD57+ cell expansion, shown by flow cytometry, had occurred in the patients selected for sequencing. The use of genomic DNA as template underpinned the TCR beta VDJ and CDR3 profiling. Each CDR3 protein gets one entry after TCRdb re-called the reads with MiXCR. The data contain about 250,000 distinct CDR3 sequences, around half of them singletons. Sequenced: sorted CD4+, CD8+, or CD8+CD57+ T cells (not recorded which) from PBMCs. These receptors all come from a human donor with aplastic anemia.

Of note for this clonotype: In this CDR3 the conserved last residue, phenylalanine or tryptophan, is missing, so a read error is likely. This sequence joins TRBV7-9 and TRBJ2-3; D not certain. The germline V and J ends were trimmed by 7 bases and 4 bases, with 21 bases remaining between them. CDR1 and CDR2 (germline): SEHNR, FQNEAQ (reference sequence). This CDR3 has 16 amino acids. Here the CDR3 reads CASNFWTAGGPDTQYS. In nucleotides, the CDR3 is TGTGCCAGCAACTTTTGGACGGCCGGCGGTCCAGATACGCAGTATTCT.

The chain has TRBV7-6 and TRBJ2-7; 9 positions match TRBD2. Germline trimming cut 8 bases from V and 2 bases from J; bases unmatched to any gene: 4. This CDR3 contains 13 residues. Germline CDR1 and CDR2: SGHVS and FNYEAQ. CDR3 nucleotide sequence: TGTGCCAGCGGGACTAGCTGGGCCTACGAGCAGTACTTC. This sequence encodes CASGTSWAYEQYF.

The chain has TRBV29-1 and TRBJ1-2; 7 positions agree with TRBD1. The CDR3 is 13 residues long. Germline trimming cut 4 bases from V and 4 bases from J; bases unmatched to any gene: 6. Germline CDR1 is SQVTM and CDR2 is ANQGSEA. The CDR3 loop is CSVVGGGGYGYTF. The CDR3 DNA sequence: TGCAGCGTTGTTGGAGGGGGCGGCTATGGCTACACCTTC.

This clonotype was detected only a few times. The genes are TRBV6-1 and TRBJ2-1; 8 bases map to TRBD2. Unmatched junction bases numbered 8, after V lost 4 bases and J lost 6 bases. The CDR3 is 15 residues long. In germline, CDR1 is MNHNS, CDR2 SASEGT. DNA of the CDR3: TGTGCCAGCAGTGGGGGAGCGGGAGCGACCAATGAGCAGTTCTTC. Translating gives CASSGGAGATNEQFF.

This clonotype has more than one count but fewer than ten. A much larger clone lies one base from this, so it may be a read error. V gene TRBV11-2 combines with J gene TRBJ1-1; D is perhaps TRBD1 (6 bases). Germline loops: CDR1 SGHAT, CDR2 FQNNGV. The ends were cut back, 0 bases at V and 6 bases at J, with 11 bases in the middle. CDR3 length equals 14 residues. DNA of the CDR3: TGTGCCAGCAGCTTAGAGACAGGTACCGCTGAAGCTTTCTTT. This gives the protein CASSLETGTAEAFF.

There are many counts of this clonotype. The rearrangement uses TRBV20-1 and TRBJ2-2, with D maybe TRBD1 (5 bases). Germline V gene sequence: CDR1 DFQATT, CDR2 SNEGSKA (reference sequence). V was trimmed by 6 bases and J by 7 bases, leaving 9 bases between them. The CDR3 totals 11 residues. The CDR3 spells CSARDSGELFF. The CDR3, as DNA: TGCAGTGCCCGCGACAGCGGGGAGCTGTTTTTT.